A selection of T cell receptor beta chains follows, all from one sample in a study of Graves' ophthalmopathy and Graves' hyperthyroidism. TCRdb re-called the multiplex PCR reads through MiXCR, storing one row per CDR3 protein. This sample has approximately 210,000 distinct CDR3 sequences; roughly 27% occur once, and the top ten carry over 7.5%. Sequenced material: peripheral blood. The receptor source for this set is a man aged 45-60 years with Graves' ophthalmopathy. Each CDR3 is given with its conserved first and last residue. Fields, in order: CDR3 protein, CDR3 DNA, clone size, V gene, J gene, D gene. The D gene is left open where the match is weak. Some rows mark clone size as missing; the rest say once, few, many or name a class of expanded clone.

CDR3aa: CASSLAQDRALYGYTF
CDR3nt: TGTGCCAGCAGCTTAGCCCAGGACAGGGCACTCTATGGCTACACCTTC
abundance: many
v_gene: TRBV7-8
j_gene: TRBJ1-2
d_gene: TRBD1

CDR3aa: CASIAGNGYGYTF
CDR3nt: TGTGCCAGCATCGCAGGGAATGGCTATGGCTACACCTTC
abundance: NA
v_gene: TRBV6-2/TRBV6-3
j_gene: TRBJ1-2
d_gene: NA

CDR3aa: CSARVSSHTEAFF
CDR3nt: TGCAGTGCTAGAGTAAGCAGCCACACTGAAGCTTTCTTT
abundance: many
v_gene: TRBV20-1
j_gene: TRBJ1-1
d_gene: NA

CDR3aa: CASSSSTGLAAFYEQYF
CDR3nt: TGTGCCAGCAGTTCCTCCACGGGACTAGCGGCTTTCTACGAGCAGTACTTC
abundance: many
v_gene: TRBV6-2/TRBV6-3
j_gene: TRBJ2-7
d_gene: TRBD2

CDR3aa: CASSSRGSSSNQPQHF
CDR3nt: TGTGCCAGCAGCTCACGGGGCTCGTCGAGCAATCAGCCCCAGCATTTT
abundance: NA
v_gene: TRBV28
j_gene: TRBJ1-5
d_gene: NA

CDR3aa: CASQGSAKNIQYF
CDR3nt: TGTGCCAGCCAAGGTTCGGCCAAAAACATTCAGTACTTC
abundance: many
v_gene: TRBV28
j_gene: TRBJ2-4
d_gene: NA

CDR3aa: CAGGFADTQYF
CDR3nt: TGTGCCGGTGGCTTCGCAGATACGCAGTATTTT
abundance: many
v_gene: TRBV6-2/TRBV6-3
j_gene: TRBJ2-3
d_gene: NA

CDR3aa: CASSFSGTGASYSNQPQHF
CDR3nt: TGTGCCAGCAGTTTTTCCGGGACAGGGGCCAGCTATAGCAATCAGCCCCAGCATTTT
abundance: few
v_gene: TRBV12-3/TRBV12-4
j_gene: TRBJ1-5
d_gene: TRBD1

CDR3aa: CASSLSSGNTIYF
CDR3nt: TGCGCCAGCAGCTTGTCTTCTGGAAACACCATATATTTT
abundance: many
v_gene: TRBV5-1
j_gene: TRBJ1-3
d_gene: NA

CDR3aa: CASSSKWRAGYQPQHF
CDR3nt: TGTGCCAGTAGTTCAAAGTGGAGGGCCGGTTATCAGCCCCAGCATTTT
abundance: NA
v_gene: TRBV19
j_gene: TRBJ1-5
d_gene: NA

CDR3aa: CASSLPQVENTGELFF
CDR3nt: TGTGCCAGCAGCCTCCCACAAGTAGAGAACACCGGGGAGCTGTTTTTT
abundance: many
v_gene: TRBV11-1
j_gene: TRBJ2-2
d_gene: NA

CDR3aa: CASSLGPGTQETQYF
CDR3nt: TGCGCCAGCAGCTTGGGCCCCGGGACTCAAGAGACCCAGTACTTC
abundance: many
v_gene: TRBV5-1
j_gene: TRBJ2-5
d_gene: NA

CDR3aa: CASNGASYEQYF
CDR3nt: TGTGCCAGCAACGGGGCCTCCTACGAGCAGTACTTC
abundance: NA
v_gene: TRBV12-3/TRBV12-4
j_gene: TRBJ2-7
d_gene: NA

CDR3aa: CASSPWGQGWHEQYF
CDR3nt: TGTGCCAGCAGTCCCTGGGGACAGGGTTGGCACGAGCAGTACTTC
abundance: many
v_gene: TRBV6-2/TRBV6-3
j_gene: TRBJ2-7
d_gene: TRBD1

CDR3aa: CASRAGLHTGELFF
CDR3nt: TGTGCCAGCAGGGCGGGATTGCACACCGGGGAGCTGTTTTTT
abundance: many
v_gene: TRBV12-3/TRBV12-4
j_gene: TRBJ2-2
d_gene: NA

CDR3aa: CSARSGIGEQYF
CDR3nt: TGCAGTGCTCGGAGCGGGATCGGCGAGCAGTACTTC
abundance: few
v_gene: TRBV20-1
j_gene: TRBJ2-7
d_gene: TRBD2

CDR3aa: CASFSQASYEQYF
CDR3nt: TGTGCCAGCTTTTCGCAGGCGTCCTACGAGCAGTACTTC
abundance: many
v_gene: TRBV2
j_gene: TRBJ2-7
d_gene: NA

CDR3aa: CSVVKGRGTEAFF
CDR3nt: TGCAGCGTTGTTAAGGGGCGGGGCACTGAAGCTTTCTTT
abundance: many
v_gene: TRBV29-1
j_gene: TRBJ1-1
d_gene: NA

CDR3aa: CATSRGGQETQYF
CDR3nt: TGTGCCACCAGCAGAGGAGGTCAAGAGACCCAGTACTTC
abundance: NA
v_gene: TRBV15
j_gene: TRBJ2-5
d_gene: NA

CDR3aa: CASSLPGQGETQYF
CDR3nt: TGTGCCAGCAGTTTACCCGGACAGGGAGAGACCCAGTACTTC
abundance: many
v_gene: TRBV28
j_gene: TRBJ2-5
d_gene: TRBD1

CDR3aa: CAWSRDPLGNSPLHF
CDR3nt: TGTGCCTGGAGCCGGGACCCCCTGGGGAATTCACCCCTCCACTTT
abundance: many
v_gene: TRBV30
j_gene: TRBJ1-6
d_gene: NA

CDR3aa: CASSLGTTIYEQYF
CDR3nt: TGTGCCAGCAGTTTAGGGACGACGATCTACGAGCAGTACTTC
abundance: NA
v_gene: TRBV12-3/TRBV12-4
j_gene: TRBJ2-7
d_gene: NA

CDR3aa: CASSRTFTSGYEQYF
CDR3nt: TGTGCCAGCAGCCGGACCTTCACTAGCGGCTACGAGCAGTACTTC
abundance: many
v_gene: TRBV7-2
j_gene: TRBJ2-7
d_gene: TRBD2

CDR3aa: CSVVLGDSTDTQYF
CDR3nt: TGCAGCGTTGTGTTGGGGGATAGCACAGATACGCAGTATTTT
abundance: many
v_gene: TRBV29-1
j_gene: TRBJ2-3
d_gene: NA

CDR3aa: CASRPRGHSYEQYF
CDR3nt: TGTGCCTCACGACCGCGGGGGCACTCCTACGAGCAGTACTTC
abundance: NA
v_gene: TRBV6-1
j_gene: TRBJ2-7
d_gene: NA

CDR3aa: CASSTSGRTYEQYF
CDR3nt: TGTGCCAGCAGTACTAGCGGGAGGACCTACGAGCAGTACTTC
abundance: many
v_gene: TRBV28
j_gene: TRBJ2-7
d_gene: TRBD2

CDR3aa: CASAGQGYEQYF
CDR3nt: TGTGCCAGCGCGGGACAGGGCTACGAGCAGTACTTC
abundance: NA
v_gene: TRBV6-2/TRBV6-3
j_gene: TRBJ2-7
d_gene: TRBD1

CDR3aa: CASRIGQGAGYGYTF
CDR3nt: TGTGCCAGCAGGATAGGACAGGGGGCAGGGTATGGCTACACCTTC
abundance: NA
v_gene: TRBV6-1
j_gene: TRBJ1-2
d_gene: TRBD1

CDR3aa: CASSLRIQETQYF
CDR3nt: TGCGCCAGCAGCTTGAGGATCCAAGAGACCCAGTACTTC
abundance: many
v_gene: TRBV5-1
j_gene: TRBJ2-5
d_gene: NA

CDR3aa: CASSPLGTWGYEQYF
CDR3nt: TGTGCCAGCAGTCCCTTGGGGACCTGGGGCTACGAGCAGTACTTC
abundance: many
v_gene: TRBV6-2/TRBV6-3
j_gene: TRBJ2-7
d_gene: NA

CDR3aa: CASSLRTSAETQYF
CDR3nt: TGTGCCAGCAGTCTCCGGACTAGCGCGGAGACCCAGTACTTC
abundance: few
v_gene: TRBV6-1
j_gene: TRBJ2-5
d_gene: TRBD2

CDR3aa: CATSRDRVPIENQPQHF
CDR3nt: TGTGCCACCAGCAGAGATAGGGTCCCGATAGAAAATCAGCCCCAGCATTTT
abundance: NA
v_gene: TRBV15
j_gene: TRBJ1-5
d_gene: NA

CDR3aa: CASSPGAGREQYF
CDR3nt: TGTGCCAGCAGCCCGGGGGCAGGTCGCGAGCAGTACTTC
abundance: many
v_gene: TRBV7-2
j_gene: TRBJ2-7
d_gene: NA

CDR3aa: CASIKSGTMNTEAFF
CDR3nt: TGTGCCAGCATCAAGTCCGGGACAATGAACACTGAAGCTTTCTTT
abundance: NA
v_gene: TRBV12-3/TRBV12-4
j_gene: TRBJ1-1
d_gene: NA

CDR3aa: CASSSISRGAGNTIYF
CDR3nt: TGCGCCAGCAGCTCAATCTCCAGGGGGGCTGGAAACACCATATATTTT
abundance: NA
v_gene: TRBV5-1
j_gene: TRBJ1-3
d_gene: TRBD1

CDR3aa: CASSQGWQETQYF
CDR3nt: TGTGCCAGCAGCCAAGGTTGGCAAGAGACCCAGTACTTC
abundance: NA
v_gene: TRBV14
j_gene: TRBJ2-5
d_gene: NA

CDR3aa: CASSYRPGLADQSSYEQYF
CDR3nt: TGTGCCAGCAGTTACCGGCCGGGACTAGCGGACCAATCCTCCTACGAGCAGTACTTC
abundance: once
v_gene: TRBV6-2/TRBV6-3
j_gene: TRBJ2-7
d_gene: TRBD2

CDR3aa: CASSFGDGFGGGYTF
CDR3nt: TGTGCCAGCAGCTTCGGAGACGGGTTCGGCGGTGGCTACACCTTC
abundance: NA
v_gene: TRBV7-2
j_gene: TRBJ1-2
d_gene: NA

CDR3aa: CASSSPRTSGSSETQYF
CDR3nt: TGTGCCAGCAGTTCACCCCGGACTAGCGGGAGTAGCGAGACCCAGTACTTC
abundance: many
v_gene: TRBV28
j_gene: TRBJ2-5
d_gene: TRBD2

CDR3aa: CASRGLQETQYF
CDR3nt: TGCGCCAGCAGGGGCCTTCAAGAGACCCAGTACTTC
abundance: many
v_gene: TRBV5-1
j_gene: TRBJ2-5
d_gene: NA